This TCR beta chain was sequenced for a study of blood T cell repertoires in COVID-19. The CDR3 covers 15 residues. Germline CDR1 reads SGDLS; CDR2 reads YYNGEE. With V trimmed by 0 bases and J by 7 bases, 10 bases remained unmatched. Produced via immunoSEQ multiplex PCR; TCRdb's table is partial and in-frame only. In the table there are some 97,000 clones, roughly 88% of which are singletons. The sample comprised peripheral blood. The chain uses TRBV9 and TRBJ2-7; 7 nucleotides agree with TRBD2. This receptor was obtained from a woman aged 55-69 years with acute or convalescent COVID-19. CDR3 sequence (DNA): TGTGCCAGCAGCGTAGAACAGGTTCCGGGGGGAGAGCAGTACTTC. This encodes CASSVEQVPGGEQYF.